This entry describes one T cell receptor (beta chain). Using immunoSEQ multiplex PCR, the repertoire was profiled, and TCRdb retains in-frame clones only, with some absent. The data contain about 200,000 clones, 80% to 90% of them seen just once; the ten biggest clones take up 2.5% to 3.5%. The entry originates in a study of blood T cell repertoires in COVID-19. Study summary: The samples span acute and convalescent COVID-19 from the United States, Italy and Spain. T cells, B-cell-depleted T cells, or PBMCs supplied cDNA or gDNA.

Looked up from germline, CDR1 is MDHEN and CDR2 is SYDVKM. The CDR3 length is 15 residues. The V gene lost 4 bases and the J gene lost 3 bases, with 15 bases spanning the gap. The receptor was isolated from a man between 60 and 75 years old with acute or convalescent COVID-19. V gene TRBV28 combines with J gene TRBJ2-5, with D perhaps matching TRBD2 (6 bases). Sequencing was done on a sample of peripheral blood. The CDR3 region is CASSSAGTGEETQYF. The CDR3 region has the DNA TGTGCCAGCAGTTCGGCCGGGACGGGAGAAGAGACCCAGTACTTC.